Reported below is one T cell receptor beta chain. As yet, its antigen is unknown. This CDR3 is 14 amino acids long. Germline values: CDR1 LNHDA, CDR2 SQIVND (reference sequence). The germline V and J ends were trimmed by 7 bases and 4 bases, with 16 bases remaining between them. Only in-frame clones appear in the TCRdb table, and some are missing; sequencing was by immunoSEQ multiplex PCR. The sample lists more than 1 million clones, around 78% occurring once. The data were taken from a study of shared clonotypes between healthy human individuals. Study-wide points: An anticipated effect of sequencing depth on clonotype sharing among donors was recognized.

Sequenced sample: memory CD4+ T cells from PBMCs. The subset: CD45RA-negative fraction. The sequence was collected from a man aged 18 to 30 in good health. Some clones in this sample may be carry-over from other donors' samples. This chain uses TRBV19 with TRBJ1-1, with D perhaps matching TRBD1 (5 bases). The CDR3 spells CASNDPGGTTEAFF. CDR3 in DNA: TGTGCCAGTAACGACCCCGGGGGGACCACTGAAGCTTTCTTT.